The clone carrying this T cell receptor beta chain was detected once. These data originate in a study of blood T cell repertoires in COVID-19. Turning to the study itself: Spain, Italy and the United States supplied samples that represented acute and convalescent COVID-19.

TCRdb's table, derived via immunoSEQ multiplex PCR, lists solely in-frame clones and lacks some. The repertoire consists of about 30,000 clones, with 88% occurring once and the leading ten covering 14% to 15%. This receptor was obtained from a man between 60 and 75 years old with active COVID-19. Sequences were obtained from peripheral blood.

CDR3 bases: TGCGCCAGCAGCTTGGTTAGATCGGACAGGGGATGGACCGGGGAGCTGTTTTTT. Its protein is CASSLVRSDRGWTGELFF. The rearrangement joins TRBV5-1 to TRBJ2-2, with 9 bases lining up with TRBD1. Germline V gives CDR1 SGHRS, CDR2 YFSETQ. The CDR3 extends over 18 amino acids. V was clipped by 0 bases and J by 5 bases; unmatched bases: 11.